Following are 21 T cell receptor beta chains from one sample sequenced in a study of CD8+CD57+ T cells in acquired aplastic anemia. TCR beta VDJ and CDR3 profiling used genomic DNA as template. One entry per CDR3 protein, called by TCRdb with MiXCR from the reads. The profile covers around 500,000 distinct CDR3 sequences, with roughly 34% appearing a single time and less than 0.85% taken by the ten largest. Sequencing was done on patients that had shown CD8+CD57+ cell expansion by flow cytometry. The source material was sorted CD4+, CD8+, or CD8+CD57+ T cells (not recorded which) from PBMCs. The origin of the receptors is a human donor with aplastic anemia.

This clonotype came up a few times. The CDR3 loop reads CASSQGNSPNQPQHF. The CDR3 DNA follows: TGTGCCAGCAGCCAAGGGAACAGCCCCAATCAGCCCCAGCATTTT. The chain employs TRBV3-1 and TRBJ1-5; D is uncertain. Germline CDR1 LGHDT, CDR2 YNNKEL (reference sequence). Trimming cost V 1 base and J 3 bases, with 10 bases left between them. This CDR3 has 15 residues.

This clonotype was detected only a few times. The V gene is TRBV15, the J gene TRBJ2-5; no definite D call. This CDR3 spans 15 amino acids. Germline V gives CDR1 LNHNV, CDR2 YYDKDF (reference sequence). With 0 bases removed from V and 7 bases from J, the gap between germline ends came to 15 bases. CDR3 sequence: CATSRDVTARGTQYF. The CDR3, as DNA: TGTGCCACCAGCAGAGATGTTACAGCCCGCGGGACCCAGTACTTC.

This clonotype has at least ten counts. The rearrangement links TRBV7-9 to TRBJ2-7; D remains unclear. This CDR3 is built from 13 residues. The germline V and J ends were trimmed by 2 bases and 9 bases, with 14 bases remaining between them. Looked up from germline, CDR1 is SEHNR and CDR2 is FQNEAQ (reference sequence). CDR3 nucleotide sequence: TGTGCCAGCAGCTTATTGAGTTCGGCAGGGCAGTACTTC. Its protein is CASSLLSSAGQYF.

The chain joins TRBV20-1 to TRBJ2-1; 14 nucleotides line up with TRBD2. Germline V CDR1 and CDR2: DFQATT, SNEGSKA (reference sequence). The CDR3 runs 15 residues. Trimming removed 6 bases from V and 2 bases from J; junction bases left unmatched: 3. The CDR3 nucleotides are TGCAGTGCGGGGGGACTAGCGGGAGCCTACAATGAGCAGTTCTTC. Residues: CSAGGLAGAYNEQFF.

Here the CDR3 reads CASSLAADQETQYF. The CDR3 DNA reads as TGCGCCAGCAGCTTGGCGGCCGATCAAGAGACCCAGTACTTC. The genes are TRBV5-1 and TRBJ2-5; D is ambiguous. V was pared by 0 bases and J by 2 bases, with 8 bases between. CDR1 and CDR2 from the germline V gene are SGHRS and YFSETQ. The length of the CDR3 is 14 residues.

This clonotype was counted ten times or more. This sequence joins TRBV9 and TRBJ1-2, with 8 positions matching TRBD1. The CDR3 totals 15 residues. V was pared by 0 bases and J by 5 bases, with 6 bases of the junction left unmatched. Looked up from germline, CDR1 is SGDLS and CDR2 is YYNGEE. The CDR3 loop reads CASSVVAGQGYGYTF. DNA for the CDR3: TGTGCCAGCAGCGTAGTAGCTGGACAGGGTTATGGCTACACCTTC.

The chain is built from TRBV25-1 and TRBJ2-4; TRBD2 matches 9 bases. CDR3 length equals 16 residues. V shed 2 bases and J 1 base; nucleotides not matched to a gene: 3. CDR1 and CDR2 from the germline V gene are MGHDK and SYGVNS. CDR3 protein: CASSEGLAGAKNIQYF. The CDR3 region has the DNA TGTGCCAGCAGTGAAGGGCTAGCGGGGGCCAAAAACATTCAGTACTTC.

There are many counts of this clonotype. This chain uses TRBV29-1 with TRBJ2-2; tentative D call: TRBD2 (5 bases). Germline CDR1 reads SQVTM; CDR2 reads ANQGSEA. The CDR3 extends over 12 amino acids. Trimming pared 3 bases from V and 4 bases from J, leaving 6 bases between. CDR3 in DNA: TGCAGCGTTGACCGGGGCACCGGGGAGCTGTTTTTT. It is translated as CSVDRGTGELFF.

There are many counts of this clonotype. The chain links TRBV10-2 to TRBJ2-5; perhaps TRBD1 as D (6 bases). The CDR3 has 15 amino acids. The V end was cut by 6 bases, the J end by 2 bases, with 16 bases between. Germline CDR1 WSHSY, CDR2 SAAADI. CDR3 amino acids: CASRPGVVGQETQYF. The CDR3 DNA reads TGCGCCAGCAGACCAGGGGTAGTGGGTCAAGAGACCCAGTACTTC.

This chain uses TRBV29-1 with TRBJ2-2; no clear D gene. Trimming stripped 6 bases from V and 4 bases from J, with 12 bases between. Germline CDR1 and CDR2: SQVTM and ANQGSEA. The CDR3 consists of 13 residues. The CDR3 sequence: CSVRGTSTGELFF. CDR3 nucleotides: TGCAGCGTAAGAGGAACGAGCACCGGGGAGCTGTTTTTT.

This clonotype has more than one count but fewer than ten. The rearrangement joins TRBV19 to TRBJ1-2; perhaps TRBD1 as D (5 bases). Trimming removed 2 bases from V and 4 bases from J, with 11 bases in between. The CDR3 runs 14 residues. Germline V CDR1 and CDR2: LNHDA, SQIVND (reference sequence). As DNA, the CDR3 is TGTGCCAGTAGTATATCGAACGGGGCCTATGGCTACACCTTC. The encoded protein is CASSISNGAYGYTF. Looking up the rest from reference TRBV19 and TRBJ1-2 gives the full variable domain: DGGITQSPKYLFRKEGQNVTLSCEQNLNHDAMYWYRQDPGQGLRLIYYSQIVNDFQKGDIAEGYSVSREKKESFPLTVTSAQKNPTAFYLCASSISNGAYGYTFGSGTRLTVV.

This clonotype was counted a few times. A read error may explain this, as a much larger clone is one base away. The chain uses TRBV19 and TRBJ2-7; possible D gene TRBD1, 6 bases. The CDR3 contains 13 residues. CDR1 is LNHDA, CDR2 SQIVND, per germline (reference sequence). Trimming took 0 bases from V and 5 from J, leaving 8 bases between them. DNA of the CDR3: TGTGCCAGTAGTATAGACAGGGGCCACGAGCAGTACTTC. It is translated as CASSIDRGHEQYF.

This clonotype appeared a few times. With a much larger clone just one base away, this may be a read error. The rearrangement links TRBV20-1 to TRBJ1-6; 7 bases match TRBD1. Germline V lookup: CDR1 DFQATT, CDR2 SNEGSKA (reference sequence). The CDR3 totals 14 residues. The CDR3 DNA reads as TGCAGTGCTAGAGGACAGGGCTATAGTTCACCCCTCCACTTT. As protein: CSARGQGYSSPLHF.

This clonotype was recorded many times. The CDR3 coding sequence is TGTGCCATCAGTGTTAGGGGGGAAGCTTTCTTT. Its protein is CAISVRGEAFF. The chain is built from TRBV10-3 and TRBJ1-1; TRBD1 might be the D (6 bases). The CDR3 consists of 11 residues. CDR1 is ENHRY, CDR2 SYGVKD, per germline. Trimming took 4 bases from V and 8 from J, leaving 8 bases between them.

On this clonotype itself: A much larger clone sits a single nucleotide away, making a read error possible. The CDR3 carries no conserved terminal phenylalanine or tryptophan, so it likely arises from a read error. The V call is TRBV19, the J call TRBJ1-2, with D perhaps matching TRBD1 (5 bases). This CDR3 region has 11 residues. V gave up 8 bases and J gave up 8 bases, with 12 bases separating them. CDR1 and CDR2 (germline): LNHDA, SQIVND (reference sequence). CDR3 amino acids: CASSEGIGYTL. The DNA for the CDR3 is TGTGCCAGTTCGGAGGGGATCGGCTACACCCTC.

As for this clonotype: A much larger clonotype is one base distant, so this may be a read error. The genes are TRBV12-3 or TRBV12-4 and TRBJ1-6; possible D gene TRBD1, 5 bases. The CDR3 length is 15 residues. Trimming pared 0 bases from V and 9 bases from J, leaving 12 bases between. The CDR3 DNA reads TGTGCCAGCAGTTTAGCAGCAGGGCGAGGTTCACCCCTCCACTTT. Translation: CASSLAAGRGSPLHF.

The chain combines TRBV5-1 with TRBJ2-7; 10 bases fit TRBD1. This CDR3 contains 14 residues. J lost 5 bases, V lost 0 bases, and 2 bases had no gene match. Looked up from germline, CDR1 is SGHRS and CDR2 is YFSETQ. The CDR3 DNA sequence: TGCGCCAGCAGCTTGGGCGGGACAGGGGACGAGCAGTACTTC. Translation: CASSLGGTGDEQYF.

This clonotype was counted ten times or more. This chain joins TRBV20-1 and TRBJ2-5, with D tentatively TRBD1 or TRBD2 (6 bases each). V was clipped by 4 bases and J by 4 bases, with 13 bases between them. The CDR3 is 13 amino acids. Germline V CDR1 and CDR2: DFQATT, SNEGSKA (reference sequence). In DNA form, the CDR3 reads TGCAGTGCTATTAGCGGAGGGGGAGAGACCCAGTACTTC. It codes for CSAISGGGETQYF.

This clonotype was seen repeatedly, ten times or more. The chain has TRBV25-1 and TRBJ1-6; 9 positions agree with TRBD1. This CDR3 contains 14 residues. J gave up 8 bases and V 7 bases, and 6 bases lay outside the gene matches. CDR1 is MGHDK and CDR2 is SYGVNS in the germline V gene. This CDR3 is CASTPGQGHSPLHF. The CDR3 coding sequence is TGTGCCAGCACCCCGGGACAGGGTCATTCACCCCTCCACTTT. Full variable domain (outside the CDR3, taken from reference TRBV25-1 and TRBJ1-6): EADIYQTPRYLVIGTGKKITLECSQTMGHDKMYWYQQDPGMELHLIHYSYGVNSTEKGDLSSESTVSRIRTEHFPLTLESARPSHTSQYLCASTPGQGHSPLHFGNGTRLTVT.

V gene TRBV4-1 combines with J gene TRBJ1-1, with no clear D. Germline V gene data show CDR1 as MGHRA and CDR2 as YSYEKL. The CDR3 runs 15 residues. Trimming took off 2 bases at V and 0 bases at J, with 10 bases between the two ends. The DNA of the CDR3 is TGCGCCAGCAGCCAACTCGAGGGAATGAACACTGAAGCTTTCTTT. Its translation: CASSQLEGMNTEAFF.

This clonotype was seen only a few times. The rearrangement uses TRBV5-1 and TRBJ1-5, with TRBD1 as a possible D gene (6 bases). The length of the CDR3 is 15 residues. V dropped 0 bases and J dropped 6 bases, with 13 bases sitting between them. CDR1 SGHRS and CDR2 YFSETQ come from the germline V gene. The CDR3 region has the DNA TGCGCCAGCAGCTTGGAGGACAGCCTTACTCAGCCCCAGCATTTT. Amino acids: CASSLEDSLTQPQHF.